One sample yielded the 5 T cell receptor beta chains listed below, sequenced in a study of blood T cell repertoires in COVID-19. Sequencing was performed with immunoSEQ multiplex PCR; in TCRdb, only in-frame clones are kept and a portion is missing. The data show about 45,000 clones, 85% to 90% seen once. Sequenced input: peripheral blood. These receptors were obtained from a human donor in a cohort sampled during active COVID-19.

The chain combines TRBV7-2 with TRBJ2-7; 7 nucleotides agree with TRBD2. Trimming at V came to 2 bases and at J to 5 bases, leaving 9 bases not matched to a gene. Germline V gene sequence: CDR1 SGHTA, CDR2 FQGNSA. The CDR3 has 15 residues. CDR3 bases: TGTGCCAGCAGCTTAACCGGACTAGGGGTCCACGAGCAGTACTTC. Translated, it gives CASSLTGLGVHEQYF. Full variable domain (remainder filled in from reference TRBV7-2 and TRBJ2-7): GAGVSQSPSNKVTEKGKDVELRCDPISGHTALYWYRQSLGQGLEFLIYFQGNSAPDKSGLPSDRFSAERTGGSVSTLTIQRTQQEDSAVYLCASSLTGLGVHEQYFGPGTRLTVT.

This chain links TRBV28 with TRBJ2-2; weak D call: TRBD1 (5 bases). Germline CDR1 is MDHEN and CDR2 is SYDVKM. Trimming stripped 3 bases from V and 4 bases from J, with 12 bases between. The CDR3 loop spans 15 amino acids. The CDR3 spells CASSFPGITTGELFF. The CDR3, as DNA: TGTGCCAGCAGTTTTCCAGGGATTACCACCGGGGAGCTGTTTTTT.

This rearrangement joins TRBV6-4 to TRBJ2-1; TRBD2 is a possible D gene (6 bases). Germline values: CDR1 MRHNA, CDR2 SNTAGT. The CDR3 is made up of 13 amino acids. V shed 3 bases and J shed 9 bases, with 12 bases lying between them. CDR3 protein: CASSDRGVGEQFF. In nucleotides, the CDR3 is TGTGCCAGCAGTGATCGCGGGGTCGGTGAGCAGTTCTTC.

The gene calls are TRBV3-1 (or the pseudogene TRBV3-2) and TRBJ2-1; 11 bases align to TRBD1. Germline lookup yields CDR1 LGHDT and CDR2 YNNKEL (reference sequence). V shed 5 bases and J 6 bases; nucleotides not matched to a gene: 9. This CDR3 region has 16 residues. DNA of the CDR3: TGTGCCAGCAGCACTCCCGGGACAGGGGGATTCAATGAGCAGTTCTTC. It codes for CASSTPGTGGFNEQFF.

V and J are TRBV15 and TRBJ2-4; 8 bases fit TRBD2. The CDR3 extends over 16 amino acids. The V segment lost 5 bases and the J segment 0 bases; nucleotides outside the gene matches: 6. Germline-derived CDR1 and CDR2 are LNHNV and YYDKDF (reference sequence). The CDR3 sequence is CATSQAGDIAKNIQYF. The CDR3 DNA is TGTGCCACCAGCCAAGCGGGGGATATAGCCAAAAACATTCAGTACTTC. Supplemented by reference TRBV15 and TRBJ2-4, the full variable domain reads DAMVIQNPRYQVTQFGKPVTLSCSQTLNHNVMYWYQQKSSQAPKLLFHYYDKDFNNEADTPDNFQSRRPNTSFCFLDIRSPGLGDTAMYLCATSQAGDIAKNIQYFGAGTRLSVL.